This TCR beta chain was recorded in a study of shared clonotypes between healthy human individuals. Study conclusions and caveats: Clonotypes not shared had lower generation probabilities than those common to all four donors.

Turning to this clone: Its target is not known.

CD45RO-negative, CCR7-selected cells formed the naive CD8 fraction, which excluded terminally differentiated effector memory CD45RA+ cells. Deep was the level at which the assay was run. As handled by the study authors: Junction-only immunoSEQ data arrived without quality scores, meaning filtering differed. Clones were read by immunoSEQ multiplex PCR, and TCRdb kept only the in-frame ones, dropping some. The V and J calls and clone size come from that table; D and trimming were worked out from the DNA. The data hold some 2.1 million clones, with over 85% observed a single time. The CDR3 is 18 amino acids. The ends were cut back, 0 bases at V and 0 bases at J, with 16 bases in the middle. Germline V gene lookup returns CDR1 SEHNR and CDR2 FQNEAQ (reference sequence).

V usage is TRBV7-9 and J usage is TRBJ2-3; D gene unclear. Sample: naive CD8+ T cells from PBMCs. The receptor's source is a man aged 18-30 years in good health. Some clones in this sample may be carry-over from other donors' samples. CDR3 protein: CASSLAERILGSTDTQYF. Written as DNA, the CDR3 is TGTGCCAGCAGCTTAGCGGAGAGGATCCTAGGCAGCACAGATACGCAGTATTTT.